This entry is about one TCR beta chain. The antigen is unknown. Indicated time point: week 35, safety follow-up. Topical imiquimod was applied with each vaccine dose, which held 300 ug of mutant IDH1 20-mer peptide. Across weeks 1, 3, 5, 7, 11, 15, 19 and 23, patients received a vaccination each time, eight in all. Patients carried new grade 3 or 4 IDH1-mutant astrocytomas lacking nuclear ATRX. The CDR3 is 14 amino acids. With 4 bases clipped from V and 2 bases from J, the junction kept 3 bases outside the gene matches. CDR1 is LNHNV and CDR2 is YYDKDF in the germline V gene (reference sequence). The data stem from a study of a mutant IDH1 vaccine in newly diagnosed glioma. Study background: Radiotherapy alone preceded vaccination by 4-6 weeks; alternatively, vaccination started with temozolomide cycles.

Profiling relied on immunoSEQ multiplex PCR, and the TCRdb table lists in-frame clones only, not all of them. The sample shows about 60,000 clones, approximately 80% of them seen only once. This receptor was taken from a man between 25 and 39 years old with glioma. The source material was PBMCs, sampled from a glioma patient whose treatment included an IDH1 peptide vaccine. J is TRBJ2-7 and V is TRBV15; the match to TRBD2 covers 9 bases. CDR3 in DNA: TGTGCCACCAGCATCGGGACTAGCCCCTACGAGCAGTACTTC. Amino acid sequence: CATSIGTSPYEQYF. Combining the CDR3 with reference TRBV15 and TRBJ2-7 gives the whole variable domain DAMVIQNPRYQVTQFGKPVTLSCSQTLNHNVMYWYQQKSSQAPKLLFHYYDKDFNNEADTPDNFQSRRPNTSFCFLDIRSPGLGDTAMYLCATSIGTSPYEQYFGPGTRLTVT.